This TCR beta chain was sequenced during a study of blood T cell repertoires in COVID-19. In the study overall: Acute-phase and convalescent COVID-19 samples originated in the United States, Italy and Spain. PBMCs, B-cell-depleted T cells, or T cells provided the cDNA or gDNA that made up the material.

How the authors handled the data: Amplification of reference gene primers was used by the study to estimate nucleated cell counts. The data were produced by immunoSEQ multiplex PCR, yet TCRdb's version contains in-frame clones alone and is incomplete. V, J and clone size were drawn from that table, and D and trimming were deduced from the DNA. The table has around 350,000 clones, approximately 86% seen once. The germline gives CDR1 LNHDA, CDR2 SQIVND (reference sequence). J lost 2 bases, V lost 8 bases, and 7 bases had no gene match. The CDR3 is 14 residues long. The sample taken for sequencing was peripheral blood. The receptor was isolated from a human donor in a cohort sampled during active COVID-19. The chain joins TRBV19 to TRBJ2-3; 7 bases are a match to TRBD1. The CDR3 DNA reads as TGTGCCAGTGCCTGGGGACAGTTCACAGATACGCAGTATTTT. Translation gives CASAWGQFTDTQYF.